The source of this TCR beta chain is a study of T cells in Graves' hyperthyroidism and ophthalmopathy. RNA transcripts were the template for amplifying TCR beta CDR3 regions. In the first-round RT-PCR of the TCR CDR3, the HTBI primer set was used. MiXCR, run by TCRdb on the multiplex PCR reads, gives a single entry per CDR3 protein. The sample holds a few hundred thousand distinct CDR3 sequences, roughly an eighth seen once. Uncontrolled infections, other autoimmune diseases, pregnancy or lactation led to exclusion of patients. Isolation of PBMCs was performed on 8 to 10 ml fresh peripheral blood. The study, taken as a whole, reports: Ophthalmopathy, which appeared later, was predicted by the model a median around 6.5 months before onset. Most thyroid clonotypes expanded above 0.001 were also detected in blood.

Of note for this clonotype: Its antigen is still unknown.

Germline trimming cut 6 bases from V and 5 bases from J; bases unmatched to any gene: 9. This CDR3 has 15 amino acids. CDR1 and CDR2 (germline): MNHNS, SASEGT. The sequenced material came from blood. The source is a woman aged 18-35 years with Graves' hyperthyroidism. The chain joins TRBV6-1 to TRBJ2-1; 8 nucleotides align to TRBD2. The CDR3, as DNA: TGTGCCAGCAGCCACGGGACTAGTGGCCACAATGAGCAGTTCTTC. This sequence encodes CASSHGTSGHNEQFF.